Shown below are 23 T cell receptor beta chains from a single sample sequenced in a study of human T cells and chemical hapten exposure (dated by TCRdb to the early 2020s). The method behind the library was RACE. The sequencer listed for this sample is NextSeq 500. TCRdb redid the processing of the public reads, applying fastp at Q25 and MiXCR, and retained in-frame beta chains. Each CDR3 protein gets just one entry, which takes the most common genes and DNA from the rows behind it. The sample table contains roughly 110,000 distinct CDR3 sequences; only one count was recorded for roughly 12% of them. The top ten clones comprise 1.5% to 2% of the sample. In the paper's terms, the time point label means: pre-sensitization, week 0. The treatment or condition label of this sample denotes: therapeutic diphenylcyclopropenone sensitization with weekly scalp DPC. Sequencing was performed on whole blood, taken in connection with sensitization to the hapten diphenylcyclopropenone (DPC). Receptors originate from a woman aged 45 to 65 with alopecia areata. Some clones in this sample may be carry-over from other donors' samples.

The sample holds a few counts of this clonotype. This chain connects TRBV4-3 to TRBJ2-3, with D tentatively TRBD2 (5 bases). The CDR3 spans 17 residues. Trimming shortened V by 2 bases and J by 5 bases, and 20 bases separated the two germline ends. CDR1 LGHNA and CDR2 YSLEER come from the germline V gene. The CDR3 coding sequence is TGCGCCAGCAGCCAAAGGCGTTCGACGCGCGAGGGAGATACGCAGTATTTT. Translating gives CASSQRRSTREGDTQYF.

Of note for this clonotype: A much more abundant neighbour one base away suggests this may be a read error. The chain links TRBV12-3 or TRBV12-4 to TRBJ1-2, with 8 bases aligning to TRBD1. The CDR3 loop spans 13 amino acids. CDR3 region: CVSSPDRAHGYTF. DNA of the CDR3: TGTGTCAGCAGTCCGGACAGGGCGCATGGCTACACCTTC.

Only a few counts were recorded for this clonotype. V usage is TRBV5-1 and J usage is TRBJ2-1; 8 bases align to TRBD2. This CDR3 has 16 residues. Looked up from germline, CDR1 is SGHRS and CDR2 is YFSETQ. The trim removed 0 bases at V and 2 bases at J, leaving 4 bases unmatched. CDR3 nucleotide sequence: TGCGCCAGCAGCTTGGGTAGCGGGACTACCTACAATGAGCAGTTCTTC. This encodes CASSLGSGTTYNEQFF.

This clonotype was seen a handful of times. This chain connects TRBV5-4 to TRBJ2-4; the match to TRBD1 covers 7 bases. There are 13 residues in the CDR3. The V and J ends lost 1 base and 7 bases, in that order; junction bases with no gene match: 2. Germline lookup yields CDR1 SGHNT and CDR2 YYREEE (reference sequence). As DNA, the CDR3 is TGTGCCAGCAGCTTGACAGGGGAGAACATTCAGTACTTC. Amino acids: CASSLTGENIQYF. The full variable domain, with the rest looked up from reference TRBV5-4 and TRBJ2-4, is ETGVTQSPTHLIKTRGQQVTLRCSSQSGHNTVSWYQQALGQGPQFIFQYYREEENGRGNFPPRFSGLQFPNYSSELNVNALELDDSALYLCASSLTGENIQYFGAGTRLSVL.

The rearrangement uses TRBV28 and TRBJ1-5; 7 bases match TRBD1. This CDR3 comprises 14 residues. Germline V gene sequence: CDR1 MDHEN, CDR2 SYDVKM. J gave up 7 bases and V 11 bases, and 14 bases lay outside the gene matches. DNA of the CDR3: TGTGCCGTCCAGGGGACAGTGGATAGGCAGCCCCAGCATTTT. Its protein is CAVQGTVDRQPQHF.

This clonotype was detected only a few times. The V and J genes are TRBV7-9 and TRBJ1-3; D ambiguous. Germline loops: CDR1 SEHNR, CDR2 FQNEAQ (reference sequence). The CDR3 runs 16 residues. V was pared by 5 bases and J by 2 bases, with 16 bases between. The CDR3: CASSPTAGSTGNTIYF. The DNA of the CDR3 is TGTGCCAGCAGCCCTACGGCGGGGTCGACTGGAAACACCATATATTTT.

The gene calls are TRBV28 and TRBJ1-5; the D gene is possibly TRBD1 (5 bases). Per the germline V gene, CDR1 is MDHEN and CDR2 is SYDVKM. This CDR3 is built from 13 residues. V lost 7 bases and J lost 2, with 9 bases in between. CDR3 amino acids: CASKMGGNQPQHF. The DNA of the CDR3 is TGTGCCAGCAAGATGGGGGGCAATCAGCCCCAGCATTTT.

This clonotype was seen at least ten times. This chain connects TRBV2 to TRBJ2-7; possibly TRBD1 for D (5 bases). V was trimmed by 1 base and J by 3 bases, leaving 10 bases between them. From germline, CDR1 is SNHLY and CDR2 FYNNEI. This CDR3 contains 14 residues. CDR3 nucleotide sequence: TGTGCCAGCAGTGAAGACAGGTCCAACTACGAGCAGTACTTC. This encodes CASSEDRSNYEQYF.

The V and J genes are TRBV20-1 and TRBJ1-5, with TRBD1 identical over 7 bases. The CDR3 runs to 14 residues. Germline V gene lookup returns CDR1 DFQATT and CDR2 SNEGSKA (reference sequence). V was pared by 6 bases and J by 7 bases, with 12 bases of the junction left unmatched. This CDR3 reads CSADTGAVSQPQHF. The DNA of the CDR3 is TGCAGTGCCGATACAGGGGCCGTCTCCCAGCCCCAGCATTTT.

At least ten counts were recorded for this clonotype. The chain is built from TRBV28 and TRBJ1-1; TRBD1 might be the D (6 bases). The CDR3 runs 13 residues. Germline V CDR1 and CDR2: MDHEN, SYDVKM. The V end lost 7 bases, the J end lost 10 bases, and 19 bases lay between the germline ends. The CDR3 nucleotides are TGTGCCAGCATCCTGGGGGGCAGCAGGGTAGCTTTCTTT. It codes for CASILGGSRVAFF.

This rearrangement joins TRBV29-1 to TRBJ2-7; D call uncertain. V was shortened by 2 bases and J by 2 bases, with 13 bases between the two germline ends. The CDR3 covers 14 residues. Germline-derived CDR1 and CDR2 are SQVTM and ANQGSEA. CDR3 nucleotides: TGCAGCGTTGAATCGCGGCTAAGCCCCTACGAGCAGTACTTC. It translates to CSVESRLSPYEQYF.

Concerning this clonotype: It is unclear where the CDR3 begins or ends on the DNA, so no DNA is shown, and the CDR3 is as TCRdb lists it. This chain connects TRBV28 to TRBJ2-7; the listed D gene, TRBD1, was not tested against the DNA. CDR1 and CDR2 (germline): MDHEN, SYDVKM. The CDR3 adds up to 15 amino acids, both ends counted. This CDR3 is CASSFGPGGRYEQYF.

This clonotype was recorded at least ten times. V gene TRBV7-6 combines with J gene TRBJ2-6; possible D gene TRBD1, 6 bases. V lost 6 bases and J lost 1, with 19 bases in between. CDR3 length equals 18 residues. Germline CDR1 is SGHVS and CDR2 is FNYEAQ. The DNA for the CDR3 is TGTGCCAGCAGTCTTACTCAGAGGGGGTTATCTGGGGCCAACGTCCTGACTTTC. Amino acids: CASSLTQRGLSGANVLTF.

Comment on this clonotype: One end of the junction varies from germline; a read error may be responsible. The J gene is TRBJ2-7, the V gene TRBV20-1; 8 nucleotides match TRBD1. From germline, CDR1 is DFQATT and CDR2 SNEGSKA (reference sequence). There are 12 residues in the CDR3. The CDR3 loop is CSARTGVGGSDF. The CDR3 region has the DNA TGCAGTGCTAGGACAGGGGTCGGCGGTTCGGACTTC.

The V gene is TRBV28, the J gene TRBJ2-5, with TRBD2 matching over 7 bases. The germline V gene has CDR1 MDHEN and CDR2 SYDVKM. The CDR3 runs to 15 residues. J lost 1 base, V lost 2 bases, and 4 bases had no gene match. CDR3 DNA: TGTGCCAGCAGTTTAGCTAGCGGCCCCCAAGAGACCCAGTACTTC. It is translated as CASSLASGPQETQYF.

The genes are TRBV5-1 and TRBJ1-4, with a possible D match to TRBD1 (6 bases). Germline V lookup: CDR1 SGHRS, CDR2 YFSETQ. The CDR3 contains 16 residues. Deletions cut 1 base from V and 1 base from J, with 11 bases between. Here the CDR3 DNA reads TGCGCCAGCAGCTTGCCGGAGGGGGTAACTAATGAAAAACTGTTTTTT. This sequence encodes CASSLPEGVTNEKLFF.

The genes are TRBV7-2 and TRBJ2-2; D is unresolved. Germline loops: CDR1 SGHTA, CDR2 FQGNSA. V was pared by 4 bases and J by 2 bases, with 11 bases between. The CDR3 length is 15 residues. The CDR3 loop reads CASSYYGGNTGELFF. In DNA, the CDR3 is TGTGCCAGCAGCTATTACGGCGGCAACACCGGGGAGCTGTTTTTT.

This clonotype was found a few times. The gene calls are TRBV4-3 and TRBJ2-7; possible D gene TRBD1, 5 bases. Germline values: CDR1 LGHNA, CDR2 YSLEER. The V and J ends lost 2 bases and 1 base respectively, with 9 bases between them. This CDR3 is 14 amino acids long. The CDR3 loop reads CASSQRQGSYEQYF. The CDR3 DNA sequence: TGCGCCAGCAGCCAAAGGCAGGGATCCTACGAGCAGTACTTC.

This chain links TRBV24-1 with TRBJ2-5, with D tentatively TRBD2 (5 bases). Trimming took off 3 bases at V and 4 bases at J, with 17 bases between the two ends. The CDR3 contains 16 residues. Germline V gene sequence: CDR1 KGHDR, CDR2 SFDVKD. The CDR3 sequence is CATSDPGPGNRETQYF. CDR3 bases: TGTGCCACCAGTGATCCCGGGCCCGGGAATAGAGAGACCCAGTACTTC.

V and J are TRBV6-1 and TRBJ2-3; 7 positions match TRBD2. The CDR3 is 14 amino acids. CDR1 is MNHNS and CDR2 is SASEGT in the germline V gene. V trimming: 8 bases; J trimming: 3 bases; junction bases outside the gene matches: 8. For the CDR3, the DNA is TGTGCCAGCCGCGCTAGCGGAGATACAGATACGCAGTATTTT. Encoded protein: CASRASGDTDTQYF.

This clonotype was seen a few times. The chain couples TRBV6-1 to TRBJ1-6; unclear D gene. Germline values: CDR1 MNHNS, CDR2 SASEGT. V shed 0 bases and J shed 8 bases, with 8 bases lying between them. The CDR3 is made up of 14 amino acids. The DNA for the CDR3 is TGTGCCAGCAGTGAAGCGGGGAAGGATTCACCCCTCCACTTT. As protein: CASSEAGKDSPLHF.

The chain links TRBV7-2 to TRBJ2-3; D possibly corresponds to TRBD1 (6 bases). The V gene lost 5 bases and the J gene lost 5 bases, with 20 bases spanning the gap. Looked up from germline, CDR1 is SGHTA and CDR2 is FQGNSA. The CDR3 totals 16 residues. CDR3 loop: CASSPDRQAIRDTQYF. In DNA, the CDR3 is TGTGCCAGCAGCCCAGATAGACAGGCGATAAGAGATACGCAGTATTTT.

In its sample, this clonotype was seen a few times. This CDR3 is CASSLRELGNEQFF. CDR3 bases: TGCGCCAGCAGCCTGAGGGAGTTGGGGAATGAGCAGTTCTTC. This chain connects TRBV5-1 to TRBJ2-1; a possible D gene is TRBD2 (5 bases). The germline gives CDR1 SGHRS, CDR2 YFSETQ. The V end was cut by 4 bases, the J end by 7 bases, with 15 bases between. CDR3 size: 14 residues.